This T cell receptor beta chain was recovered during a study of cytomegalovirus exposure and HLA in healthy donors. Details on this clone: Antigen specificity is unknown.

The data were produced by immunoSEQ multiplex PCR, yet TCRdb's version contains in-frame clones alone and is incomplete. The table has 150,000 or so clones, about 89% seen once. Study-wide results and limits: The study found most TCR sequences rare, yet found some public TCRs in many donors. Specificity of three CMV-associated chains for CMV antigens was verified in vitro.

The sequence came from a young man in good health and CMV-seropositive. Material for sequencing was PBMCs.

The CDR3 loop reads CASSLGQPKETQYF. CDR3 nucleotides: TGCGCCAGCAGCTTGGGACAGCCTAAAGAGACCCAGTACTTC. This rearrangement joins TRBV5-1 to TRBJ2-5; perhaps TRBD1 as D (5 bases). The CDR3 consists of 14 residues. Per germline, CDR1 SGHRS and CDR2 YFSETQ. V lost 0 bases and J lost 3, with 9 bases in between. Full variable domain (outside the CDR3, taken from reference TRBV5-1 and TRBJ2-5): KAGVTQTPRYLIKTRGQQVTLSCSPISGHRSVSWYQQTPGQGLQFLFEYFSETQRNKGNFPGRFSGRQFSNSRSEMNVSTLELGDSALYLCASSLGQPKETQYFGPGTRLLVL.